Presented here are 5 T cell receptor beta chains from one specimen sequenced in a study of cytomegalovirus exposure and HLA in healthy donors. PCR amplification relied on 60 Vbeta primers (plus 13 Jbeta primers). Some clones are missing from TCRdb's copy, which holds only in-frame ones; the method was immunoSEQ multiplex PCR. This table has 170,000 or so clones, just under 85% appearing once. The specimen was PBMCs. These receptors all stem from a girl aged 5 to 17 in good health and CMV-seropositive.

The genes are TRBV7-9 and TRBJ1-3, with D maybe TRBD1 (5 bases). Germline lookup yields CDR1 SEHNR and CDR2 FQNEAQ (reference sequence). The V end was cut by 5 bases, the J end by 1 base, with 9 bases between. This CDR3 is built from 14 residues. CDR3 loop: CASSDRGSGNTIYF. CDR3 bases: TGTGCCAGCAGCGATAGGGGATCTGGAAACACCATATATTTT.

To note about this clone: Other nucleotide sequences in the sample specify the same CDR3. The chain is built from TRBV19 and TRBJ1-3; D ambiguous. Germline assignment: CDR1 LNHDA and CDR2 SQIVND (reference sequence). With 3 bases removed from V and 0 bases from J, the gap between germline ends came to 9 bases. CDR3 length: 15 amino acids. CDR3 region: CASSIPGSSGNTIYF. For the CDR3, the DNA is TGTGCCAGTAGTATCCCGGGGAGCTCTGGAAACACCATATATTTT.

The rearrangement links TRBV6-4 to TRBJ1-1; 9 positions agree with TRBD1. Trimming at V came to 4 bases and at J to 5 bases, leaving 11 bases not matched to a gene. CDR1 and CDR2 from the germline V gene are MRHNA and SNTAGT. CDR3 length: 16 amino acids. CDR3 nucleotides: TGTGCCAGCAGTGTGGGGACAGGGCGTATTAGTACTGAAGCTTTCTTT. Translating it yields CASSVGTGRISTEAFF.

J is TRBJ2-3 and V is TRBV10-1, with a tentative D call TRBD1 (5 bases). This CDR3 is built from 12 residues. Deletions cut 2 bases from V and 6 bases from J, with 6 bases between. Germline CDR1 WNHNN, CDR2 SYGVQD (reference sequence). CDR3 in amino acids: CASSEKGDTQYF. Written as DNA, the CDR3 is TGCGCCAGCAGTGAGAAGGGGGATACGCAGTATTTT.

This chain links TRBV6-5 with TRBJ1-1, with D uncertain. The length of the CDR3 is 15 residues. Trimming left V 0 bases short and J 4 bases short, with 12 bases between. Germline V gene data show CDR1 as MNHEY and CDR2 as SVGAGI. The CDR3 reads CASSYSRARGTEAFF. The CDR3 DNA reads TGTGCCAGCAGTTACTCGCGGGCGCGGGGCACTGAAGCTTTCTTT.